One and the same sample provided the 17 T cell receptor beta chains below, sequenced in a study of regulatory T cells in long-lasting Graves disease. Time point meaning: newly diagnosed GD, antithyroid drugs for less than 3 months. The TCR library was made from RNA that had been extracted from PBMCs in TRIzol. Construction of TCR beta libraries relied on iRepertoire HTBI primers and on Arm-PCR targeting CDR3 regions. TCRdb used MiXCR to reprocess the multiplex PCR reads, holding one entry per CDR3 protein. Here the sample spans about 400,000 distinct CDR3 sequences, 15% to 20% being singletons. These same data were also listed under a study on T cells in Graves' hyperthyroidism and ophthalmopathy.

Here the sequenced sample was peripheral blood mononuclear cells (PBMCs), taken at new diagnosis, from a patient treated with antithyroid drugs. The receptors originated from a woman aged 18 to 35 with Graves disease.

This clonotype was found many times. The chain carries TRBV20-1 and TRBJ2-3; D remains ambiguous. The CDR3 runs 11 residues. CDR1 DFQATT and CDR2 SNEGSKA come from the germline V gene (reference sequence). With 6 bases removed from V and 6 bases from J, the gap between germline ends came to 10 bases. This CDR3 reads CSAETRDTQYF. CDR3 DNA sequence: TGCAGTGCCGAGACACGGGATACGCAGTATTTT.

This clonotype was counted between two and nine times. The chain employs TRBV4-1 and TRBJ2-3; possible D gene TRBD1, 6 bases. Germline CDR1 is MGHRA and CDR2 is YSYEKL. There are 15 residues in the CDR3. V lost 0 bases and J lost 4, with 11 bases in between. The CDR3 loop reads CASSQDEGDPDTQYF. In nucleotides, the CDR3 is TGCGCCAGCAGCCAAGATGAGGGGGACCCAGATACGCAGTATTTT.

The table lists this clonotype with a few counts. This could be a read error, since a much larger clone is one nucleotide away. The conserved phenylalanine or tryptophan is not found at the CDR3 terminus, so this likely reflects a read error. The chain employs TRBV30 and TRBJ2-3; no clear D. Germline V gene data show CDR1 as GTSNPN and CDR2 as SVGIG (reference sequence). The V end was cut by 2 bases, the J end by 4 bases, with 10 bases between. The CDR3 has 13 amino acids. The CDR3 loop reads CAWSRVGSDTQYI. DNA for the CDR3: TGTGCCTGGAGTAGGGTTGGGTCAGATACGCAGTATATT.

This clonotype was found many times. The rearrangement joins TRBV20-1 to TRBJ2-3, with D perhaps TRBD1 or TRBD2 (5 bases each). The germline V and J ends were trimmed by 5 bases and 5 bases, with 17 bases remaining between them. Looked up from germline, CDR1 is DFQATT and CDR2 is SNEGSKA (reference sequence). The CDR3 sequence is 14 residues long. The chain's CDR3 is CSALLGTSGDTQYF. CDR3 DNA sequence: TGCAGTGCTCTTCTCGGGACGAGCGGAGATACGCAGTATTTT.

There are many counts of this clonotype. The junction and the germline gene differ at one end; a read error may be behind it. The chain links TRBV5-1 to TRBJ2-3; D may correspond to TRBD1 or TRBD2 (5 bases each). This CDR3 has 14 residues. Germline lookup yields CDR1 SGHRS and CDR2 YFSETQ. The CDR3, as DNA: TGTGCCAGCAGCCCTGGGGGTGAGACAGATACGCAGTATTTT. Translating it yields CASSPGGETDTQYF.

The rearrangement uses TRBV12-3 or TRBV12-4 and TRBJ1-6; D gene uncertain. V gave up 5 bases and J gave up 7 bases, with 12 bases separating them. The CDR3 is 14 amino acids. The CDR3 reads CASSLEVVNSPLHF. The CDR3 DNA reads TGTGCCAGCAGTCTCGAGGTTGTAAATTCACCCCTCCACTTT.

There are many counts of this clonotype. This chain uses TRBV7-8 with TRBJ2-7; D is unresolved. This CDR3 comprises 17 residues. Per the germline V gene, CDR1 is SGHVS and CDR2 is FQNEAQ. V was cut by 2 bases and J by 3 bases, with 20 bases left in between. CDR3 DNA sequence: TGTGCCAGCAGCTTATCCTCCCCCTCTACTGGGCACTACGAGCAGTACTTC. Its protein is CASSLSSPSTGHYEQYF. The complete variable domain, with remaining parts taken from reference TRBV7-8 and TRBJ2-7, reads GAGVSQSPRYKVAKRGQDVALRCDPISGHVSLFWYQQALGQGPEFLTYFQNEAQLDKSGLPSDRFFAERPEGSVSTLKIQRTQQEDSAVYLCASSLSSPSTGHYEQYFGPGTRLTVT.

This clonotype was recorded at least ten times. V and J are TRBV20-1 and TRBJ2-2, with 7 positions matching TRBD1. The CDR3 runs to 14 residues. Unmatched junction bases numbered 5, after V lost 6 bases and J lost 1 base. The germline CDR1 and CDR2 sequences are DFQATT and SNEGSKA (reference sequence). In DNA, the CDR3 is TGCAGTGCCCAAGGGGACAGGAACACCGGGGAGCTGTTTTTT. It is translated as CSAQGDRNTGELFF.

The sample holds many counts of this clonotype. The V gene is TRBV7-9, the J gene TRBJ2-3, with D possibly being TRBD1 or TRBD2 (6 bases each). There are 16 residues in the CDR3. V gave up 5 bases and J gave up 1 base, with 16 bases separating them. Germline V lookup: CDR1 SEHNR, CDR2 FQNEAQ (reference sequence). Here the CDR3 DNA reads TGTGCCAGCAGCCCCACGAGGGGGGCCCGCACAGATACGCAGTATTTT. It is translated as CASSPTRGARTDTQYF.

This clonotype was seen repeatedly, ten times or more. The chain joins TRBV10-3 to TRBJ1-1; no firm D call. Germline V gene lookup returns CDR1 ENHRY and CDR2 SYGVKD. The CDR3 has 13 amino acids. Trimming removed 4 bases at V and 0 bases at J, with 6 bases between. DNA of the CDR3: TGTGCCATCAGTGGGGGTATGAACACTGAAGCTTTCTTT. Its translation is CAISGGMNTEAFF.

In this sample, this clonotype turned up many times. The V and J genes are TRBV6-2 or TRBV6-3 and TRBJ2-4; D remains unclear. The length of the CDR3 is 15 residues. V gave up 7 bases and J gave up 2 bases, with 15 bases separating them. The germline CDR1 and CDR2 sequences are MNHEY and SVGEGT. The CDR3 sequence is CASKEQGQSKNIQYF. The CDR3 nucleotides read TGTGCCAGCAAGGAGCAAGGCCAGTCCAAAAACATTCAGTACTTC.

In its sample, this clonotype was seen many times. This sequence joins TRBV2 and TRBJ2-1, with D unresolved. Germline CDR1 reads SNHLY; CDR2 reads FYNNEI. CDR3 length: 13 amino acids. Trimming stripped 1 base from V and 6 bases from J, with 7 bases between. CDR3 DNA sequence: TGTGCCAGCAGTGAAGACAGTGGCAATGAGCAGTTCTTC. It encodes CASSEDSGNEQFF.

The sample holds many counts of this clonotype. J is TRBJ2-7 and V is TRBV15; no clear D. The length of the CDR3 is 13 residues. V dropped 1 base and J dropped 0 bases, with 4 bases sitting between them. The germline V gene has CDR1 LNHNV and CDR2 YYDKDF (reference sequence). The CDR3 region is CATSRVGSYEQYF. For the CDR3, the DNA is TGTGCCACCAGCAGAGTGGGCTCCTACGAGCAGTACTTC.

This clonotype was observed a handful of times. The CDR3, as DNA: TGTGCCACCAGCAGAGAGCAGGTCTCCTACGAGCAGTACTTC. Translated, it gives CATSREQVSYEQYF. The chain is built from TRBV15 and TRBJ2-7; D gene ambiguous. In germline, CDR1 is LNHNV, CDR2 YYDKDF (reference sequence). V lost 0 bases to trimming and J lost 0 bases, with 6 bases between them. This CDR3 spans 14 amino acids.

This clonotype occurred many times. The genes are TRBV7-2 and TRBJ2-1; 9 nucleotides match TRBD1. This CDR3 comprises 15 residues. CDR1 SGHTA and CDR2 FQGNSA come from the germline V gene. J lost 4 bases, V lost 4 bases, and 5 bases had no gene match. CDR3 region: CASSSTGTGYNEQFF. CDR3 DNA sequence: TGTGCCAGCAGCTCCACCGGGACAGGGTACAATGAGCAGTTCTTC.

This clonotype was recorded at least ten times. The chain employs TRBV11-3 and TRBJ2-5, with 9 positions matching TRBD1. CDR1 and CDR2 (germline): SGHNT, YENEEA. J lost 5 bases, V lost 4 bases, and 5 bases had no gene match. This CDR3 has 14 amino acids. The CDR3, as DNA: TGTGCCAGCAGCTCCCGGGACAGGGACGAGACCCAGTACTTC. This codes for CASSSRDRDETQYF.

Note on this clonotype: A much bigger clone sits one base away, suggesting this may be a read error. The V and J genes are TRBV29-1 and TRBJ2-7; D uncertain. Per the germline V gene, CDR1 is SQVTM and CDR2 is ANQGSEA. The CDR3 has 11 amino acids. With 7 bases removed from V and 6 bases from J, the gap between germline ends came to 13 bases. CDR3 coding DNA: TGCAGCGCCGAAACTCCGGGCGAGCAGTACTTC. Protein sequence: CSAETPGEQYF.